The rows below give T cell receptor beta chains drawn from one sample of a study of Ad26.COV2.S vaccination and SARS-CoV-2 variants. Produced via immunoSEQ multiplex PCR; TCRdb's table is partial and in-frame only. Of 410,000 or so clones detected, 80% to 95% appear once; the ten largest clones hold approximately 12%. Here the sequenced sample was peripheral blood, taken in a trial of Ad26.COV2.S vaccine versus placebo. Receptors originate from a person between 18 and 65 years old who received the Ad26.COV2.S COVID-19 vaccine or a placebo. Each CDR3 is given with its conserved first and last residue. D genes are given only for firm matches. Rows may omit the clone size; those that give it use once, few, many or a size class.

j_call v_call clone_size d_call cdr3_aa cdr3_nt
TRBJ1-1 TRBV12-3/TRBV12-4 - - CASSNRDRTEAFF TGTGCCAGCAGCAACAGGGATAGGACTGAAGCTTTCTTT
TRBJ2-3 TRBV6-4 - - CASSDSWRDDTDTQYF TGTGCCAGCAGTGACTCGTGGCGCGACGACACAGATACGCAGTATTTT
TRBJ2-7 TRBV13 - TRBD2 CASSMGTTYEQYF TGTGCCAGCAGCATGGGGACTACCTACGAGCAGTACTTC
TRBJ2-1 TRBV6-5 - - CASSYFGRYNEQFF TGTGCCAGCAGTTATTTTGGCCGCTACAATGAGCAGTTCTTC
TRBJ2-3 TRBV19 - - CASSILGTDTQYF TGTGCCAGTAGTATTTTGGGCACAGATACGCAGTATTTT
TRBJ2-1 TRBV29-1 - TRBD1 CSVAPLDREVGYEQFF TGCAGCGTTGCACCCTTGGACAGGGAAGTAGGGTATGAGCAGTTCTTC
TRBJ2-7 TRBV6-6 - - CASSSSSYEQYF TGTGCCAGCAGTTCAAGCTCCTACGAGCAGTACTTC
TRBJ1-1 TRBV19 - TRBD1 CASSIHRGRVFLEAFF TGTGCCAGTAGTATACACAGGGGGCGCGTATTTCTTGAAGCTTTCTTT
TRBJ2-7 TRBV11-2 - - CASSPSDTISYEQYF TGTGCCAGCAGCCCTTCGGACACCATTTCCTACGAGCAGTACTTC
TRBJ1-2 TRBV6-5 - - CASSYSISGGYTF TGTGCCAGCAGTTACTCGATATCCGGTGGCTACACCTTC
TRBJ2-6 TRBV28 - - CASSDSSGANVLTF TGTGCCAGCAGTGACAGCTCTGGGGCCAACGTCCTGACTTTC
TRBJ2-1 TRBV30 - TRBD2 CAWSTPSGAYNEQFF TGTGCCTGGAGTACTCCTAGCGGGGCTTACAATGAGCAGTTCTTC
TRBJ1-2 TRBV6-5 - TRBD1 CASREITGANYGYTF TGTGCCAGCAGAGAGATCACAGGGGCGAACTATGGCTACACCTTC
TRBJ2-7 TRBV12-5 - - CASGFPTGWYEQYF TGTGCTAGTGGTTTCCCGACAGGATGGTACGAGCAGTACTTC
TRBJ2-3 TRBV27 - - CASSKKGHPDTQYF TGTGCCAGCAGTAAGAAGGGGCACCCAGATACGCAGTATTTT
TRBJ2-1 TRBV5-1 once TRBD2 CASTPRGVAGVDEQFF TGCGCCAGCACCCCCAGAGGGGTAGCGGGAGTCGATGAGCAGTTCTTC
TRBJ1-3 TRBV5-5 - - CASSLVINSGNTIYF TGTGCCAGCAGCTTGGTCATCAACTCTGGAAACACCATATATTTT
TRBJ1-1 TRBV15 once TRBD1 CATSRRPGTENTEAFF TGTGCCACCAGCAGACGACCCGGGACAGAGAACACTGAAGCTTTCTTT
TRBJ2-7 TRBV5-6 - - CASSKRRGYEQYF TGTGCCAGCAGCAAAAGAAGGGGTTACGAGCAGTACTTC
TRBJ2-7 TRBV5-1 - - CASSLAGGGAYEQYF TGCGCCAGCAGCTTGGCCGGAGGAGGGGCTTACGAGCAGTACTTC
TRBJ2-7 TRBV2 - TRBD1 CASSGQGFTYEQYF TGTGCCAGCAGTGGACAGGGTTTCACCTACGAGCAGTACTTC
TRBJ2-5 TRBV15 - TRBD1 CATRNTRGQLQETQYF TGTGCCACCAGAAATACCAGGGGGCAGCTCCAAGAGACCCAGTACTTC
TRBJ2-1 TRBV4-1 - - CASSLTDPPPYNEQFF TGCGCCAGCAGCCTTACAGACCCTCCACCTTACAATGAGCAGTTCTTC
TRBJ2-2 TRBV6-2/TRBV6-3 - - CASSSETLNTGELFF TGTGCCAGCAGTTCCGAGACGCTTAACACCGGGGAGCTGTTTTTT
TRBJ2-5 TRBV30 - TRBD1 CAWSDSGQGQETQYF TGTGCCTGGAGTGACTCCGGACAGGGTCAAGAGACCCAGTACTTC
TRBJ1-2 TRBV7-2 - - CASSQQIGREESYTF TGTGCCAGCAGCCAACAGATCGGCAGGGAGGAGAGCTACACCTTC
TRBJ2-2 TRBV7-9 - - CASSLGAGSYGWTGELFF TGTGCCAGCAGCTTAGGAGCAGGTTCTTACGGTTGGACCGGGGAGCTGTTTTTT
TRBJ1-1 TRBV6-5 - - CASSYSIGATTEAFF TGTGCCAGCAGTTACTCGATCGGGGCCACCACTGAAGCTTTCTTT
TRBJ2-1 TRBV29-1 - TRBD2 CSVSSGSFSYNEQFF TGCAGCGTTTCTAGCGGGAGCTTCTCCTACAATGAGCAGTTCTTC
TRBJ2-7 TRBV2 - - CASSEAASPSYEQYF TGTGCCAGCAGTGAAGCCGCTAGCCCCTCATACGAGCAGTACTTC
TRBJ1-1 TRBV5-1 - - CASASQPSGRVGGTEAFF TGCGCCAGCGCATCTCAGCCGTCAGGGCGCGTTGGGGGTACTGAAGCTTTCTTT
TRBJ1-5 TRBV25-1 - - CASSERRTDPWPQHF TGTGCCAGCAGTGAACGCCGGACAGACCCATGGCCCCAGCATTTT
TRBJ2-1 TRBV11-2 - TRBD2 CASSLDGTSGYNEQFF TGTGCCAGCAGCTTAGACGGGACTAGCGGGTACAATGAGCAGTTCTTC
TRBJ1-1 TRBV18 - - CASSEQEFVPEAFF TGTGCCAGCTCAGAACAGGAATTTGTCCCAGAAGCTTTCTTT
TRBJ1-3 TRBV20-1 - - CSASAGASSGNTIYF TGCAGTGCTAGTGCGGGGGCGAGTTCGGGAAACACCATATATTTT
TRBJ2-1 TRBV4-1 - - CASSQNYEEFF TGCGCCAGCAGCCAGAACTACGAGGAGTTCTTC
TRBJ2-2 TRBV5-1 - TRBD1 CASSSHRGTGELFF TGCGCCAGCAGCAGCCACAGGGGCACCGGGGAGCTGTTTTTT
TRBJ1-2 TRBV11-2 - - CASSLAGSDYGYTF TGTGCCAGCAGCTTAGCAGGGTCTGACTATGGCTACACCTTC
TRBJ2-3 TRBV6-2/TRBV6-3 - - CASSYTTDTQYF TGTGCCAGCAGTTACACGACAGATACGCAGTATTTT
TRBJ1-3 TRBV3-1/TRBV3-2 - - CASTMRVSGNTIYF TGTGCCAGCACTATGAGGGTCTCTGGAAACACCATATATTTT
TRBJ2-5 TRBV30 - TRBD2 CAWSLGLAGQETQYF TGTGCCTGGAGTCTCGGACTAGCGGGACAAGAGACCCAGTACTTC
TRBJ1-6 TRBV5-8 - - CASSTRLRGNNSPLHF TGTGCCAGCAGCACCCGGTTGCGGGGTAATAATTCACCCCTCCACTTT
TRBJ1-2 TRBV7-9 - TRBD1 CASSLEQGAHYGYTF TGTGCCAGCAGCTTAGAACAGGGGGCTCACTATGGCTACACCTTC